This T cell receptor beta chain was retrieved from a study of tumor-infiltrating lymphocytes in primary liver carcinoma. The overall study: Donors underwent surgery for histopathologically diagnosed primary liver carcinoma.

This clonotype turned up a few times. The antigen is undetermined. With a much larger clone just one base away, this may be a read error. The template, about 500 ng total RNA, yielded TCR beta cDNA made with a constant-region primer. ARM-PCR was slightly modified, and three nested multiplex PCR rounds with it gave rise to the TCR beta libraries. Each of the first two PCR rounds ran approximately 11 cycles with TRBV1-TRBV30 forward and C-beta reverse primers. TCRdb reprocessed the multiplex PCR reads via MiXCR and lists one record per CDR3 protein. The table records fewer than 400,000 distinct CDR3 sequences, approximately 65% of them present only once. Germline V gives CDR1 MNHEY, CDR2 SVGAGI. The CDR3 is 14 residues long. Study-wide findings and caveats: Against blood, tumors held a significantly higher top-250-clone fraction (p = 0.039). Comparison of CD4+ and CD8+ repertoires was precluded by bulk unsorted samples.

Extraction also yielded germline DNA, while blood RNA was obtained from unsorted whole blood. Prior to the surgical procedure, roughly 4.3 milliliters of peripheral blood were collected. This receptor was obtained from a middle-aged man with primary liver carcinoma and hepatitis B virus infection. The sample comprised peripheral blood. The chain couples TRBV6-5 to TRBJ2-7, with 7 bases fitting TRBD1. The CDR3 loop reads CASSPGDSSYEHYF. DNA for the CDR3: TGTGCCAGCAGTCCTGGGGACAGTTCCTACGAGCATTACTTC.